The clone carrying this T cell receptor (beta chain) was observed many times. The data are from a study of T-cell reconstitution after alpha-beta-depleted transplantation in children. With 6 bases removed from V and 0 bases from J, the gap between germline ends came to 11 bases. Germline lookup yields CDR1 MNHEY and CDR2 SMNVEV (reference sequence). The CDR3 has 14 amino acids. Molecular barcoding with unique molecular identifiers was used for the TCRbeta library. TCRdb used MiXCR to reprocess the PCR reads, holding one entry per CDR3 protein. The sample records some 240,000 distinct CDR3 sequences, around 9.7% being singletons.

The sample here was PBMCs from the stem cell graft donor, taken from the stem cell graft. The origin of this receptor is a human donor who donated a stem cell graft to a child with SCID. The chain is built from TRBV27 and TRBJ1-1; a weak D match, TRBD1 (6 bases). DNA of the CDR3: TGTGCCAGCAGGTGGACAGTAATGAACACTGAAGCTTTCTTT. Amino acids: CASRWTVMNTEAFF.